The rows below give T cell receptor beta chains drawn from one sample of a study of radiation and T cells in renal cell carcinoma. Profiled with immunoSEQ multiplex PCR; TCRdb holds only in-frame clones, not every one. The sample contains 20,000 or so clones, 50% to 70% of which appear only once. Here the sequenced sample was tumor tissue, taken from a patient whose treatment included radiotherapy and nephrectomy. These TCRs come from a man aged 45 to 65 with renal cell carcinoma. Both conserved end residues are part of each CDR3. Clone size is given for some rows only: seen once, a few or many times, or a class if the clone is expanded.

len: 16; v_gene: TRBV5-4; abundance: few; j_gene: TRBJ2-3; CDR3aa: CASSSGLAGSTDTQYF
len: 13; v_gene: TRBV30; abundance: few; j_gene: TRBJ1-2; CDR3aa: CAWSVQSNYGYTF
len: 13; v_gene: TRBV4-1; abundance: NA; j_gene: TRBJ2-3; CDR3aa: CASSQQGTDTQYF
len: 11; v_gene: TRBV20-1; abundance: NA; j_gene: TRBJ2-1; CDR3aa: CSARSSHEQFF
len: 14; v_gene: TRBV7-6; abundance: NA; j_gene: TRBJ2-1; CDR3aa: CASSSRDRVNEQFF
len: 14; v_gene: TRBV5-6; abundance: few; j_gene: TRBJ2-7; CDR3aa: CASSLYGSGGEQYF
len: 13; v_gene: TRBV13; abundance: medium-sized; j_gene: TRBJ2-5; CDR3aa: CASSLQGWETQYF
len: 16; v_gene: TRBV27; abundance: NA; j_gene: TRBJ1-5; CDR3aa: CASSPDRPYSNQPQHF
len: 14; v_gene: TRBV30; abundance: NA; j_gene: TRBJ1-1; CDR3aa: CAWNRNVAGTEAFF
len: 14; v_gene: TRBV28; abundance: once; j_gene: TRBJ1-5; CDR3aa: CATFRAVRNQPQHF
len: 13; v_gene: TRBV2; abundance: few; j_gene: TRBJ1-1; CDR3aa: CASSGGQGSGAFF
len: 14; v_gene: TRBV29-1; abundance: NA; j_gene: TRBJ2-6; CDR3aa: CSVPGGSGANVLTF
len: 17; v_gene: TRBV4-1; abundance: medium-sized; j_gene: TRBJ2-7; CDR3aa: CASSPRRFAAGGDEQYF
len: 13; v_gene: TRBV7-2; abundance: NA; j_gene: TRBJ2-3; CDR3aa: CASSLDFTDTQYF
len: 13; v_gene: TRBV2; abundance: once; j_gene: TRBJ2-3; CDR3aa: CASTGVRTDTQYF
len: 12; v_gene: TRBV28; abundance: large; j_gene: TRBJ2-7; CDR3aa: CATLRVSYEQYF
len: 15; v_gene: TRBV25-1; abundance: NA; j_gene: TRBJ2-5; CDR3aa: CASSDFGGGPETQYF
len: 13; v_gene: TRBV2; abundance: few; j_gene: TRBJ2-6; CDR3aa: CASVGSGANVLTF
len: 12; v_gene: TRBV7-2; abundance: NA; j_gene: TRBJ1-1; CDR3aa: CASSLGAGQAFF
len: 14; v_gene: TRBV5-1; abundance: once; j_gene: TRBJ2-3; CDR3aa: CASSLERGTDTQYF
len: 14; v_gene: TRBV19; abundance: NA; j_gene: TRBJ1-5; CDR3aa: CASSIEAGGQPQHF
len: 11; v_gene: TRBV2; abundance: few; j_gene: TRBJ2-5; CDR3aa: CASEISETQYF
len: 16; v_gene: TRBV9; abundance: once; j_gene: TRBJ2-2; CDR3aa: CASSAQGLAATGELFF
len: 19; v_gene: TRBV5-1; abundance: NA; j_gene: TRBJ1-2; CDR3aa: CASSLADKIQGASNYGYTF
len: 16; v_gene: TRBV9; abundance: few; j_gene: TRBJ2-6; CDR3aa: CASSSTLDSGANVLTF
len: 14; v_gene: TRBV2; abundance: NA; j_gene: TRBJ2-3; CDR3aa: CASSTMGSGDTQYF